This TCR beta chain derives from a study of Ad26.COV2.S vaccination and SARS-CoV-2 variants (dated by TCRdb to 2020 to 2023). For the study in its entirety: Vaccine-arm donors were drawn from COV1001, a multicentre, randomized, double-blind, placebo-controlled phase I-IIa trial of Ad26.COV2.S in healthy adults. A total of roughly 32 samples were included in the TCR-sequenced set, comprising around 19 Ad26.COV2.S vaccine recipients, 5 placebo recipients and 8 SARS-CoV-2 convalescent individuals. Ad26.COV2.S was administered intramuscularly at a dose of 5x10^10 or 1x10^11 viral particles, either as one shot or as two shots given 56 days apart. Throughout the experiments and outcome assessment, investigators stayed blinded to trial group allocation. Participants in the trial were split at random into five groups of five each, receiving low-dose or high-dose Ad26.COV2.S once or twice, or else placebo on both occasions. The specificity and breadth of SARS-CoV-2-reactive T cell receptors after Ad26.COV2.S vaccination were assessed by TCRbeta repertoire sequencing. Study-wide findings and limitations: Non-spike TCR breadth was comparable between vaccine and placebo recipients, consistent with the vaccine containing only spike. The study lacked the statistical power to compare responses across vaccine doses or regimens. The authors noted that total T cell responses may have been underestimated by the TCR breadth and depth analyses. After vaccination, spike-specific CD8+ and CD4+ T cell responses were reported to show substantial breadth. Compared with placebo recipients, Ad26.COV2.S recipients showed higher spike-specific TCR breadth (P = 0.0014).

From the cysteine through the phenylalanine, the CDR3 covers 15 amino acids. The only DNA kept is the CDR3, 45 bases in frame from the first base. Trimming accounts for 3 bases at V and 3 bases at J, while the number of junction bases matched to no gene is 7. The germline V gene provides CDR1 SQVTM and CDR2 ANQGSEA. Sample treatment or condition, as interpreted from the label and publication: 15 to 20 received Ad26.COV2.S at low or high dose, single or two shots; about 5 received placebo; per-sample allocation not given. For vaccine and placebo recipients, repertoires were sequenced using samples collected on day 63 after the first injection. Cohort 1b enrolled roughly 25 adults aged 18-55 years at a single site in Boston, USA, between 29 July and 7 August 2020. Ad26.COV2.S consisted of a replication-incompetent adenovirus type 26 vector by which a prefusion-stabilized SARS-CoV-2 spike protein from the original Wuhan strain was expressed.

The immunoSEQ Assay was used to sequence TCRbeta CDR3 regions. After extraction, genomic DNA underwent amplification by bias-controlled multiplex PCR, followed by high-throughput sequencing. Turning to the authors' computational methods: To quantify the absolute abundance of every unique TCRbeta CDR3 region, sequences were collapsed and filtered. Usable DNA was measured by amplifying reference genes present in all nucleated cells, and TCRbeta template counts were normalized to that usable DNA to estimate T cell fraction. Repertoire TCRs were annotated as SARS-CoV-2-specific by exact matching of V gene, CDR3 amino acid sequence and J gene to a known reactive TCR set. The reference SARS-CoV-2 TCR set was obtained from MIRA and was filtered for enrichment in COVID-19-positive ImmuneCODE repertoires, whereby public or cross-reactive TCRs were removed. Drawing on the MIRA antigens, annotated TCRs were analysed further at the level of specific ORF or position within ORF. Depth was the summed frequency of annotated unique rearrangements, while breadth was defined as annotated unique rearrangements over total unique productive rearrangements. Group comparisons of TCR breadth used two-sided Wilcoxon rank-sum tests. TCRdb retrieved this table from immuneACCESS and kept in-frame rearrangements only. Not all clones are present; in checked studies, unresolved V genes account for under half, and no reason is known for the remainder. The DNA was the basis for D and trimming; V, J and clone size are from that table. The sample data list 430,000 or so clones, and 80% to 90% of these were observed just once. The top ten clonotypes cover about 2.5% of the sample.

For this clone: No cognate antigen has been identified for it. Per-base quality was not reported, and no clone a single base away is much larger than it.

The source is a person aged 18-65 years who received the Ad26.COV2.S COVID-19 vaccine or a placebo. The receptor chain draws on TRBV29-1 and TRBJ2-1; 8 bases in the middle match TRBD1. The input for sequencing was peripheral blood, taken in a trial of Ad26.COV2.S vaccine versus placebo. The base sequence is TGCAGCGTTGAGGGAGGACAGGGCGTCTACAATGAGCAGTTCTTC. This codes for CSVEGGQGVYNEQFF.